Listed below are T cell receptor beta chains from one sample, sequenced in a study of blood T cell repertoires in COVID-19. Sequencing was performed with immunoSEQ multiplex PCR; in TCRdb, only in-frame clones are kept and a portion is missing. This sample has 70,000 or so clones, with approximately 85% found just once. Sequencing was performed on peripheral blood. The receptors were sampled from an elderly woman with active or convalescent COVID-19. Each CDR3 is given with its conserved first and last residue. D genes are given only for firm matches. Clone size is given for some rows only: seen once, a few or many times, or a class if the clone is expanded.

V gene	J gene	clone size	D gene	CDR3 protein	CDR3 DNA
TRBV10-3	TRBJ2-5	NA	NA	CAISDLNLSQETQYF	TGTGCCATCAGTGATCTTAACCTATCCCAAGAGACCCAGTACTTC
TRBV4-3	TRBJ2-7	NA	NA	CASSQYALYEQYF	TGCGCCAGCAGCCAATATGCGCTCTACGAGCAGTACTTC
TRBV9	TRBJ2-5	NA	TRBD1	CASSPAMSGGQETQYF	TGTGCCAGCAGCCCCGCGATGTCAGGGGGCCAAGAGACCCAGTACTTC
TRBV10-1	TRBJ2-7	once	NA	CASSGRRGPLEQYF	TGCGCCAGCAGTGGTCGGAGGGGGCCGCTCGAGCAGTACTTC
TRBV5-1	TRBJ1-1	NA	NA	CASSLWAYNTEAFF	TGCGCCAGCAGCTTGTGGGCCTATAACACTGAAGCTTTCTTT
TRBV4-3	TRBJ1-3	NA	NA	CASSPPGSNAIYF	TGCGCCAGCAGCCCCCCGGGGTCTAACGCCATATATTTT
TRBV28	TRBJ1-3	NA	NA	CASREQGEGNTIYF	TGTGCCAGCAGAGAACAGGGAGAGGGAAACACCATATATTTT
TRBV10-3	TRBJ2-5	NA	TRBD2	CAIRAGTPQAGASNSLYQETQYF	TGTGCCATCAGGGCTGGGACGCCGCAAGCGGGGGCCTCCAATAGCCTGTACCAAGAGACCCAGTACTTC
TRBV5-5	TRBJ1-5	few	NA	CASSFATGSNQPQHF	TGTGCCAGCAGCTTCGCGACAGGAAGCAATCAGCCCCAGCATTTT
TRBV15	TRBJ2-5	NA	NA	CATSRSIRTLQETQYF	TGTGCCACCAGCAGGTCCATCAGAACCCTCCAAGAGACCCAGTACTTC
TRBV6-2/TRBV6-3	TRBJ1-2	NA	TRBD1	CASSGQGLNGYTF	TGTGCCAGCAGTGGACAGGGGTTGAATGGCTACACCTTC
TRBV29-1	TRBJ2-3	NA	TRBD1	CSDGGQGFTDTQYF	TGCAGCGACGGAGGACAGGGCTTCACAGATACGCAGTATTTT
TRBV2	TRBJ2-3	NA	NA	CASLQDSTDTQYF	TGTGCCAGTCTACAGGACAGCACAGATACGCAGTATTTT
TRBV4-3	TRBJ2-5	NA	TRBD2	CASSRAVSGAGETQYF	TGCGCCAGCAGCCGCGCTGTCAGCGGGGCTGGAGAGACCCAGTACTTC
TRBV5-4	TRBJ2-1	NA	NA	CASSLVRNEQFF	TGTGCCAGCAGCTTGGTTCGCAATGAGCAGTTCTTC
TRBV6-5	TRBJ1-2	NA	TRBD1	CASTGQGNYGYTF	TGTGCCAGCACTGGACAGGGGAACTATGGCTACACCTTC
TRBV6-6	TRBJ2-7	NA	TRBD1	CASRDRSSYEQYF	TGTGCCAGCCGGGACAGGAGCTCCTACGAGCAGTACTTC
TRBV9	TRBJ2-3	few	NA	CASSVVAYIQGSSTDTQYF	TGTGCCAGCAGCGTAGTGGCCTATATCCAGGGGAGTAGCACAGATACGCAGTATTTT
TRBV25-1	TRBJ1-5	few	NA	CASIDQVSNQPQHF	TGTGCCAGCATCGATCAGGTTAGCAATCAGCCCCAGCATTTT
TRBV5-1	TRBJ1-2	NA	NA	CASRTTQGSGYTF	TGCGCCAGCAGAACTACACAGGGCAGTGGCTACACCTTC
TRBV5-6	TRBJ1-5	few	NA	CASSRRNQPQHF	TGTGCCAGCAGCCGGAGAAATCAGCCCCAGCATTTT
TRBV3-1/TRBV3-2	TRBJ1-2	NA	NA	CASSQYGSSYGYTF	TGTGCCAGCAGCCAATACGGTTCCTCCTATGGCTACACCTTC
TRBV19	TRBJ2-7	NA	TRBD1	CASRASGGPPYEQYF	TGTGCCAGTAGAGCGTCAGGGGGCCCGCCCTACGAGCAGTACTTC
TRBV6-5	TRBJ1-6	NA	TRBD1	CASTTSGGASPLHF	TGTGCCAGCACAACTTCAGGGGGTGCGTCACCCCTCCACTTT
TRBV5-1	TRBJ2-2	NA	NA	CASSLVQGSDTGELFF	TGCGCCAGCAGCTTGGTTCAGGGTTCGGACACCGGGGAGCTGTTTTTT
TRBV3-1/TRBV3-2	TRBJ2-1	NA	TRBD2	CASSQEGRWGGEQFF	TGTGCCAGCAGCCAAGAGGGGAGGTGGGGGGGTGAGCAGTTCTTC
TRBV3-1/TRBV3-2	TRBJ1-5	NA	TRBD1	CASSQGQNQPQHF	TGTGCCAGCAGCCAGGGACAGAATCAGCCCCAGCATTTT
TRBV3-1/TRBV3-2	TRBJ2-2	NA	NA	CASSQDEGHSGTGELFF	TGTGCCAGCAGCCAAGATGAGGGCCATTCCGGCACCGGGGAGCTGTTTTTT
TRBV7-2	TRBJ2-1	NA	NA	CASSLFTSYNEQFF	TGTGCCAGCAGCTTATTTACAAGCTACAATGAGCAGTTCTTC
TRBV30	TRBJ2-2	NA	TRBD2	CAWSVIAGGLFF	TGTGCCTGGAGTGTAATAGCGGGGGGGCTGTTTTTT
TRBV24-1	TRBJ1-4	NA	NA	CATSDSRGGEKLFF	TGTGCCACCAGTGATTCGCGGGGAGGCGAAAAACTGTTTTTT
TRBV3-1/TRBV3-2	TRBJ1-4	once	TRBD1	CASSQTGGATNEKLFF	TGTGCCAGCAGCCAAACAGGGGGTGCAACTAATGAAAAACTGTTTTTT
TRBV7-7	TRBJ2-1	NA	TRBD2	CASSPLAGGSNNEQFF	TGTGCCAGCAGTCCCTTAGCGGGGGGATCGAACAATGAGCAGTTCTTC
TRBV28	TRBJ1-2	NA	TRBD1	CASRNTGGGGYTF	TGTGCCAGCAGGAATACAGGGGGCGGTGGCTACACCTTC
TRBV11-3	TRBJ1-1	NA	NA	CASSRDRKNTEAFF	TGTGCCAGCAGCCGAGACAGAAAGAACACTGAAGCTTTCTTT
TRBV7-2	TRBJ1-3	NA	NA	CASSLASTKMGGNTIYF	TGTGCCAGCAGCTTAGCTTCCACGAAAATGGGGGGGAACACCATATATTTT
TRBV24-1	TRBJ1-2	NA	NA	CATSDFTQNYGYTF	TGTGCCACCAGTGATTTTACACAGAACTATGGCTACACCTTC
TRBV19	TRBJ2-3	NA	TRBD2	CASSIDPLAGGTDTQYF	TGTGCCAGTAGTATAGATCCCCTAGCGGGGGGCACAGATACGCAGTATTTT
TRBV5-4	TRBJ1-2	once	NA	CASGRTGSPLTTYGYTF	TGTGCCAGCGGACGAACAGGGAGCCCCCTAACTACTTATGGCTACACCTTC
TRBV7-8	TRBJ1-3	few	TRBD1	CASSFLVVGQGALAGNTIYF	TGTGCCAGCAGCTTTTTAGTAGTGGGACAGGGGGCCTTGGCTGGAAACACCATATATTTT
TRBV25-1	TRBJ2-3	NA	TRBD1	CASSGIGGRDTQYF	TGTGCCAGCAGTGGCATAGGGGGCCGGGATACGCAGTATTTT
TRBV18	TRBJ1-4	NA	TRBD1	CASSPTTPRGIGEKLFF	TGTGCCAGCTCACCCACAACCCCCAGGGGGATCGGTGAAAAACTGTTTTTT
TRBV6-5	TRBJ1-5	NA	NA	CASSPGNQPQHF	TGTGCCAGCAGTCCGGGGAATCAGCCCCAGCATTTT
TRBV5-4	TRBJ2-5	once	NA	CASSLDREETQYF	TGTGCCAGCAGCTTGGACAGGGAGGAGACCCAGTACTTC
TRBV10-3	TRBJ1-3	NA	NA	CASRETGNTIYF	TGTGCCTCGAGGGAGACTGGAAACACCATATATTTT
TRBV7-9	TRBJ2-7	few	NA	CASSAGGEQYF	TGTGCCAGCAGCGCCGGGGGCGAGCAGTACTTC
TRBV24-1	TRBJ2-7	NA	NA	CATTRDSNSYEQYF	TGTGCCACCACTAGGGACTCCAACTCCTACGAGCAGTACTTC
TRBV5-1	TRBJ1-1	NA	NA	CASSYDRLNTEAFF	TGCGCCAGCAGCTACGACAGGCTGAACACTGAAGCTTTCTTT
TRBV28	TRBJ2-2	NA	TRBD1	CASSKDRGTGELFF	TGTGCCAGCAGTAAGGACAGGGGAACCGGGGAGCTGTTTTTT
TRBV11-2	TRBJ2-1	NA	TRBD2	CASSPTGTSGVRAQFF	TGTGCCAGCAGCCCAACCGGGACTAGCGGGGTTCGAGCGCAGTTCTTC